This T cell receptor beta chain was observed in a study of blood T cell repertoires in COVID-19. Study details: The United States, Italy and Spain were the sources of the acute and convalescent COVID-19 samples.

The table came from immunoSEQ multiplex PCR; TCRdb's copy has only in-frame clones and leaves some out. The sample yields some 67,000 clones, 79% seen once. Input material: peripheral blood. The receptor was derived from a woman aged 55-70 years with acute or convalescent COVID-19.

The CDR3 DNA reads as TGTGCCAGCAGCCGCCCGGGACTAGCTCAATACGAGCAGTACTTC. This encodes CASSRPGLAQYEQYF. The chain couples TRBV7-2 to TRBJ2-7; 9 bases agree with TRBD2. CDR1 and CDR2 from the germline V gene are SGHTA and FQGNSA. The CDR3 loop spans 15 amino acids. V shed 5 bases, J shed 4 bases, and the junction held 9 bases outside the gene matches.